This is a list of T cell receptor beta chains from one sample in a study of T cells in Graves' hyperthyroidism and ophthalmopathy. TCRdb redid the calling of the multiplex PCR reads with MiXCR, one entry per CDR3 protein. This sample has around 700,000 distinct CDR3 sequences, with 18% found just once. The sample taken for sequencing was blood. Receptors were obtained from a woman aged 50 to 60 with Graves' hyperthyroidism that later progressed to Graves' ophthalmopathy. Both conserved end residues are trimmed from each CDR3.

v_call: TRBV3-1; j_call: TRBJ1-2; cdr3_aa: ASGATGGYT
v_call: TRBV18; j_call: TRBJ2-3; cdr3_aa: ASSPGRAAADTQY
v_call: TRBV5-8; j_call: TRBJ2-5; cdr3_aa: ASSLGSGGTQETQY
v_call: TRBV5-6; j_call: TRBJ2-5; cdr3_aa: ASSLEEAGTSGDQETQY
v_call: TRBV5-1; j_call: TRBJ1-1; cdr3_aa: ASSLGPGSGSFAEAF
v_call: TRBV6-1; j_call: TRBJ1-5; cdr3_aa: ASSKQGVSNQPQH
v_call: TRBV12-3/TRBV12-4; j_call: TRBJ1-4; cdr3_aa: ASTLGGINEKLF
v_call: TRBV5-8; j_call: TRBJ1-1; cdr3_aa: ASSLLGALDTEAF
v_call: TRBV30; j_call: TRBJ1-5; cdr3_aa: AWSVLNADQPQH
v_call: TRBV29-1; j_call: TRBJ2-6; cdr3_aa: SVGVRDRSSGANVLT
v_call: TRBV19; j_call: TRBJ2-2; cdr3_aa: ASSSLGLALTGELF
v_call: TRBV6-6; j_call: TRBJ2-5; cdr3_aa: ASSYSNVGMTQY
v_call: TRBV10-2; j_call: TRBJ2-7; cdr3_aa: ASTETGAYEQY
v_call: TRBV10-3; j_call: TRBJ2-7; cdr3_aa: AIRTSADYEQY
v_call: TRBV20-1; j_call: TRBJ1-1; cdr3_aa: SASPAGTLNTEAF
v_call: TRBV20-1; j_call: TRBJ1-4; cdr3_aa: SANPSAVFNEKLF
v_call: TRBV6-1; j_call: TRBJ2-7; cdr3_aa: ASSRDPSRSYEQY
v_call: TRBV2; j_call: TRBJ1-4; cdr3_aa: ASSLPATTNEKLF
v_call: TRBV30; j_call: TRBJ1-5; cdr3_aa: AWSSRTVSNQPQH
v_call: TRBV20-1; j_call: TRBJ1-1; cdr3_aa: SAHSRGQRAEAF
v_call: TRBV11-2; j_call: TRBJ1-2; cdr3_aa: ASSSRTGDAYGYT
v_call: TRBV20-1; j_call: TRBJ2-7; cdr3_aa: SARDQNDGDRGEQY
v_call: TRBV18; j_call: TRBJ1-2; cdr3_aa: ASSPLSAGSGYT
v_call: TRBV2; j_call: TRBJ1-6; cdr3_aa: ASTGDRGLSPLH
v_call: TRBV7-9; j_call: TRBJ1-6; cdr3_aa: ASSFTDRAYSPLH
v_call: TRBV10-3; j_call: TRBJ1-1; cdr3_aa: AIATRGYGTEAF
v_call: TRBV20-1; j_call: TRBJ2-1; cdr3_aa: SAIRNPSSYNEQF
v_call: TRBV20-1; j_call: TRBJ1-2; cdr3_aa: SAWDSSYGYT
v_call: TRBV12-3/TRBV12-4; j_call: TRBJ2-1; cdr3_aa: ASTREGNEQF
v_call: TRBV2; j_call: TRBJ1-1; cdr3_aa: ASIGEGDMNTEAF
v_call: TRBV6-1; j_call: TRBJ1-2; cdr3_aa: AGITGQGGSNYGYT
v_call: TRBV3-1; j_call: TRBJ1-2; cdr3_aa: ASSPRRNYGYT
v_call: TRBV5-1; j_call: TRBJ2-7; cdr3_aa: ASSLTTGQGGYEQY
v_call: TRBV7-9; j_call: TRBJ2-2; cdr3_aa: ASSPGMTGYPTGELF
v_call: TRBV15; j_call: TRBJ2-3; cdr3_aa: ATSSRGQNTQY
v_call: TRBV5-6; j_call: TRBJ2-1; cdr3_aa: ASSLDRVWVIDEQF
v_call: TRBV6-1; j_call: TRBJ1-4; cdr3_aa: ASSFDTTTNEKLF
v_call: TRBV12-3/TRBV12-4; j_call: TRBJ1-5; cdr3_aa: ASSPGGSGNQPQH
v_call: TRBV11-2; j_call: TRBJ2-2; cdr3_aa: ASNVGWQGFAGELF
v_call: TRBV5-1; j_call: TRBJ2-1; cdr3_aa: AGSFQGAAYNEQF
v_call: TRBV2; j_call: TRBJ2-3; cdr3_aa: ASRQRGSTDTQY